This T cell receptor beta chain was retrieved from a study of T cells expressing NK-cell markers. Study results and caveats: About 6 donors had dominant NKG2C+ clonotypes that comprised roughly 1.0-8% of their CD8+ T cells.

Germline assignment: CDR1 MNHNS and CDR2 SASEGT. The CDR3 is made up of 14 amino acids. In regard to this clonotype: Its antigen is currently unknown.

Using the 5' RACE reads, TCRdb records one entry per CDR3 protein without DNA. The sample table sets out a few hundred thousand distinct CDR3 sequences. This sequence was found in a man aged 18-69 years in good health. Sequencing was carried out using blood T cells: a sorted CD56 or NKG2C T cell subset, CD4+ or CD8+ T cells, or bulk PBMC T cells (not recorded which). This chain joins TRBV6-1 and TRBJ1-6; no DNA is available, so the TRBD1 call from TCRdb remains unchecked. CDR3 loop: CASGRSTYNSPLHF.